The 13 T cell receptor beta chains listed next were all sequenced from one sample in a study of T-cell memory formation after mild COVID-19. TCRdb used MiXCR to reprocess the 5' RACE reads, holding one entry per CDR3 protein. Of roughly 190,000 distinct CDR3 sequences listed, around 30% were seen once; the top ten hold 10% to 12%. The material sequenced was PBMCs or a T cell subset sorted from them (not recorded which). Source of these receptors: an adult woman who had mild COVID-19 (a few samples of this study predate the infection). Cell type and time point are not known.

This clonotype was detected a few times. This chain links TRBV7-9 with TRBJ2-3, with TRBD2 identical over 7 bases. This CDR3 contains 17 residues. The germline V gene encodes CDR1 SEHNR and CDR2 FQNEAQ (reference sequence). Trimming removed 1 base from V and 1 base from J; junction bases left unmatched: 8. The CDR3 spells CASSLVAGVAGTDTQYF. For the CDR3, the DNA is TGTGCCAGCAGCTTAGTCGCGGGAGTGGCGGGCACAGATACGCAGTATTTT.

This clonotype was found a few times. The chain's CDR3 is CATSRDQRGADGYTF. The CDR3 DNA follows: TGTGCCACCAGCAGAGATCAACGGGGGGCCGATGGCTACACCTTC. This chain links TRBV15 with TRBJ1-2; maybe TRBD1 (6 bases). The CDR3 covers 15 residues. V gave up 0 bases and J gave up 6 bases, with 14 bases separating them. Germline lookup yields CDR1 LNHNV and CDR2 YYDKDF (reference sequence).

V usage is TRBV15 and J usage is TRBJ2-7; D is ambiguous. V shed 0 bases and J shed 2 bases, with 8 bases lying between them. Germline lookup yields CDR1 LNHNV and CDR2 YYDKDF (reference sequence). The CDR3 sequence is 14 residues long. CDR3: CATSREIKAYEQYF. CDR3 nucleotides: TGTGCCACCAGCAGAGAGATAAAGGCCTACGAGCAGTACTTC.

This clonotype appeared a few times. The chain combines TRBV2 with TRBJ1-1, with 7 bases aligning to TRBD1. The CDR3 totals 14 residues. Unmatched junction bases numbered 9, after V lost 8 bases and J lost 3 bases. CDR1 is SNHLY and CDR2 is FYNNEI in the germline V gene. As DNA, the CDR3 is TGTGCCAGCGTTCAGGACAGGAGATACACTGAAGCTTTCTTT. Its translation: CASVQDRRYTEAFF.

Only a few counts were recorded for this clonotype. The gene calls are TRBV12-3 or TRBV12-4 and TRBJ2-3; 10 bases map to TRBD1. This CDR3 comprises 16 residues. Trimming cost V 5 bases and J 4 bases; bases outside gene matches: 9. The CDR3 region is CASSPPGTGAPDTQYF. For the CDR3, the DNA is TGTGCCAGCAGTCCTCCCGGGACAGGGGCTCCAGATACGCAGTATTTT.

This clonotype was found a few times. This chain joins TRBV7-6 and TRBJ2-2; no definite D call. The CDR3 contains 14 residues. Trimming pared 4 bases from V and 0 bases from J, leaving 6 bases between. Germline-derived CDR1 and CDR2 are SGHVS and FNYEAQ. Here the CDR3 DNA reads TGTGCCAGCAGCTCTGAGGCGAACACCGGGGAGCTGTTTTTT. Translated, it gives CASSSEANTGELFF.

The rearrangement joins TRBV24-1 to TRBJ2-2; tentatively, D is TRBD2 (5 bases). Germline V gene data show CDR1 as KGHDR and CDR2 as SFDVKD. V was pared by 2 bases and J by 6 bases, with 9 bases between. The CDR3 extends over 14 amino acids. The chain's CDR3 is CATSDSSGAGELFF. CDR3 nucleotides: TGTGCCACCAGTGATTCGTCCGGGGCCGGGGAGCTGTTTTTT.

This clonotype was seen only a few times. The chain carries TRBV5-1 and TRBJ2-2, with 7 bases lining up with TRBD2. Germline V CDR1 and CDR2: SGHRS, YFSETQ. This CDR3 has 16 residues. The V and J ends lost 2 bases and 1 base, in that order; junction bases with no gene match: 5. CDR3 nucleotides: TGCGCCAGCAGCTTCCTTATAGCGGGGAACACCGGGGAGCTGTTTTTT. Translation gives CASSFLIAGNTGELFF.

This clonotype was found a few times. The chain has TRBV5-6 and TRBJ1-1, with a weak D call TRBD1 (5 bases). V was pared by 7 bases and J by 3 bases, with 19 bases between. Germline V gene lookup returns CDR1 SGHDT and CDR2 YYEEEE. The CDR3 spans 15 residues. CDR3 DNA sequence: TGTGCCAGCCTTACCCTCGGCCGGGGGGACACTGAAGCTTTCTTT. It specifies CASLTLGRGDTEAFF.

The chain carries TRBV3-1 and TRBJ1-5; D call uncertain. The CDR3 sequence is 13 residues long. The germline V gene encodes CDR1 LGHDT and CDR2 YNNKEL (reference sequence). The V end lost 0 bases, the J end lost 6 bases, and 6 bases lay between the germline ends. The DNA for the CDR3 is TGTGCCAGCAGCCAAGATCTAGTTCAGCCCCAGCATTTT. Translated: CASSQDLVQPQHF.

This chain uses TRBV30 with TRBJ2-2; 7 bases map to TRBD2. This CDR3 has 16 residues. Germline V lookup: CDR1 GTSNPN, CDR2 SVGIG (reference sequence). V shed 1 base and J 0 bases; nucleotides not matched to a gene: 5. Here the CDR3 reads CAWSARLASNTGELFF. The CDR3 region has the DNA TGTGCCTGGAGTGCCCGACTAGCTTCGAACACCGGGGAGCTGTTTTTT.

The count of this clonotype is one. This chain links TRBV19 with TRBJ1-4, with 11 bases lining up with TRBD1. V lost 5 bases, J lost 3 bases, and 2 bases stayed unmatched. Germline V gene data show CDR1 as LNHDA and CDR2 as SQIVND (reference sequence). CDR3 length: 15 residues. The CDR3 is CASSGTGGPNEKLFF. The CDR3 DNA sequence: TGTGCCAGTAGTGGGACAGGGGGTCCTAATGAAAAACTGTTTTTT.

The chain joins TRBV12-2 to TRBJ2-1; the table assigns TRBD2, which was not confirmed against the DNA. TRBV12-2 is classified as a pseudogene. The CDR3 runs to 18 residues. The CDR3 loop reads CASRLREARDPIPNEQFF. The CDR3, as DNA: TGTGCAAGTCGTCTTAGGGAGGCCCGGGACCCGATTCCCAATGAGCAGTTCTTC.